These T cell receptor beta chains were read from a single sample in a study of blood T cell repertoires in COVID-19. Only in-frame clones appear in the TCRdb table, and some are missing; sequencing was by immunoSEQ multiplex PCR. The data hold 250,000 to 350,000 clones, with roughly 87% observed a single time. Sequencing was performed on peripheral blood. The receptors derive from a man younger than 35 with active or convalescent COVID-19. Each CDR3 is given with its conserved first and last residue. The D gene is left open where the match is weak. Part of the rows lack a size; the others show once, few, many or a class for expanded clones.

CDR3 protein	CDR3 DNA	D gene	clone size	J gene	V gene
CATSDLVRGQETQYF	TGTGCCACCAGTGATTTGGTCCGGGGACAAGAGACCCAGTACTTC	NA	NA	TRBJ2-5	TRBV24-1
CASSPRVGYGYTF	TGTGCCAGCAGCCCCAGGGTGGGCTATGGCTACACCTTC	NA	NA	TRBJ1-2	TRBV3-1/TRBV3-2
CSAGPGGVGYTF	TGCAGCGCAGGTCCTGGGGGCGTTGGCTACACCTTC	NA	NA	TRBJ1-2	TRBV29-1
CASSQERQVYGYTF	TGCGCCAGCAGCCAAGAACGTCAGGTCTATGGCTACACCTTC	NA	once	TRBJ1-2	TRBV4-3
CASHGTGLAGGGRTGELFF	TGTGCCAGCCATGGGACGGGACTAGCGGGAGGTGGTCGGACCGGGGAGCTGTTTTTT	TRBD2	NA	TRBJ2-2	TRBV2
CASSLGLAVYNEQFF	TGTGCCAGCAGCTTGGGACTAGCGGTCTACAATGAGCAGTTCTTC	TRBD2	NA	TRBJ2-1	TRBV5-5
CASRGALKGAPTEAFF	TGTGCCAGCAGGGGGGCACTTAAGGGGGCGCCGACTGAAGCTTTCTTT	TRBD1	once	TRBJ1-1	TRBV7-9
CASSLVAGEQYF	TGTGCCAGCAGCTTAGTTGCGGGCGAGCAGTACTTC	NA	NA	TRBJ2-7	TRBV11-2
CASSSFRGGLFQTQYF	TGTGCCAGCAGTTCTTTCCGGGGGGGCCTGTTCCAGACCCAGTACTTC	TRBD2	NA	TRBJ2-5	TRBV27
CASSLDGTSGETQYF	TGTGCCAGCAGCTTGGACGGGACTTCTGGGGAGACCCAGTACTTC	NA	once	TRBJ2-5	TRBV5-6
CASSYQGGGSGLSLYEQFF	TGTGCCAGCAGCTATCAGGGAGGCGGGAGCGGTTTGAGTTTGTATGAGCAGTTCTTC	TRBD2	NA	TRBJ2-1	TRBV6-6
CASSPLYRGDYGYTF	TGCGCCAGCAGCCCCCTCTACAGGGGGGACTATGGCTACACCTTC	TRBD1	NA	TRBJ1-2	TRBV4-1
CASSQHQTGGTEAFF	TGTGCCAGCAGCCAACACCAGACAGGGGGCACTGAAGCTTTCTTT	TRBD1	few	TRBJ1-1	TRBV3-1/TRBV3-2
CASSYNRVGTEAFF	TGTGCCAGCAGTTACAACAGGGTGGGGACTGAAGCTTTCTTT	NA	NA	TRBJ1-1	TRBV6-5
CATSRGAQGGNTEAFF	TGTGCCACCAGCAGAGGGGCCCAGGGAGGGAACACTGAAGCTTTCTTT	NA	NA	TRBJ1-1	TRBV15
CASSRVVGLGFPSEQYF	TGTGCCAGCTCTAGGGTGGTGGGGCTGGGGTTCCCATCCGAGCAGTACTTC	NA	NA	TRBJ2-7	TRBV18
CASSLVAGGPNEQFF	TGTGCCAGCAGCTTAGTAGCGGGAGGGCCCAATGAGCAGTTCTTC	TRBD2	few	TRBJ2-1	TRBV11-2
CASSLISGVQETQYF	TGTGCCAGCAGCTTGATATCAGGGGTTCAAGAGACCCAGTACTTC	NA	once	TRBJ2-5	TRBV5-4
CASSPTGGEKLFF	TGTGCCAGCTCACCCACCGGCGGTGAAAAACTGTTTTTT	NA	few	TRBJ1-4	TRBV18
CASSTGDRARLTGELFF	TGTGCCAGCAGCACGGGCGACAGGGCGCGGTTGACCGGGGAGCTGTTTTTT	TRBD1	NA	TRBJ2-2	TRBV5-6
CASSVFRDLKNNEQFF	TGTGCCAGCAGCGTCTTCCGGGACTTAAAAAACAATGAGCAGTTCTTC	NA	NA	TRBJ2-1	TRBV9
CAAYSGQGANSPLHF	TGTGCCGCCTACTCAGGACAGGGGGCTAATTCACCCCTCCACTTT	TRBD1	few	TRBJ1-6	TRBV10-3
CASSVEGLVYNEQFF	TGTGCCAGCAGCGTAGAGGGACTAGTCTACAATGAGCAGTTCTTC	TRBD2	NA	TRBJ2-1	TRBV9
CASSQLAGGMPDTQYF	TGCGCCAGCAGCCAACTAGCGGGAGGGATGCCAGATACGCAGTATTTT	TRBD2	NA	TRBJ2-3	TRBV4-1
CASSSKTGGWKFF	TGCGCCAGCAGTTCCAAAACCGGGGGGTGGAAGTTCTTC	TRBD2	few	TRBJ2-1	TRBV10-2
CASRVHRGSYNEQFF	TGTGCCAGCAGAGTACACAGGGGTTCCTACAATGAGCAGTTCTTC	TRBD1	NA	TRBJ2-1	TRBV6-5
CAILQGHGYTF	TGTGCCATCTTACAGGGTCATGGCTACACCTTC	NA	once	TRBJ1-2	TRBV2